This entry lists 5 T cell receptor beta chains sequenced from one sample in a study of cytomegalovirus exposure and HLA in healthy donors. PCR amplification relied on 60 Vbeta primers (plus 13 Jbeta primers). Only in-frame clones appear in the TCRdb table, and some are missing; sequencing was by immunoSEQ multiplex PCR. The table includes about 140,000 clones, 60% to 80% detected once. The sequenced sample consisted of PBMCs. The receptors come from a man younger than 35 in good health and CMV-seropositive.

The chain joins TRBV15 to TRBJ2-7; D not resolved. Germline V gene data show CDR1 as LNHNV and CDR2 as YYDKDF (reference sequence). The CDR3 length is 14 residues. The germline V and J ends were trimmed by 0 bases and 0 bases, with 6 bases remaining between them. The DNA of the CDR3 is TGTGCCACCAGCAGAGACAGGATCTCCTACGAGCAGTACTTC. This encodes CATSRDRISYEQYF.

Points on this clone: The junction departs from germline at one end; a sequencing error may be responsible. The V gene is TRBV7-9, the J gene TRBJ2-5, with D perhaps matching TRBD1 (6 bases). Germline V gene sequence: CDR1 SEHNR, CDR2 FQNEAQ (reference sequence). CDR3 length: 14 amino acids. The CDR3 is CSSSPIQGSETQYF. The CDR3 region has the DNA TGTTCCAGCAGCCCTATACAGGGTTCAGAGACCCAGTACTTC.

This chain uses TRBV19 with TRBJ1-2; D gene unclear. The CDR3 sequence is 14 residues long. V lost 4 bases to trimming and J lost 0 bases, with 9 bases between them. Looked up from germline, CDR1 is LNHDA and CDR2 is SQIVND (reference sequence). CDR3 in DNA: TGTGCCAGTAGTAGGGCAGCCACTAACTATGGCTACACCTTC. Its protein product is CASSRAATNYGYTF.

CDR3 in amino acids: CASSFYQETQYF. In DNA form, the CDR3 reads TGTGCCAGCAGCTTCTATCAAGAGACCCAGTACTTC. The chain recombines TRBV7-2 with TRBJ2-5; the D is unclear. This CDR3 region has 12 residues. The germline CDR1 and CDR2 sequences are SGHTA and FQGNSA. Trimming took 3 bases from V and 2 from J, leaving 4 bases between them.

The rearrangement joins TRBV7-6 to TRBJ1-1, with TRBD1 as a possible D gene (6 bases). Trimming left V 3 bases short and J 1 base short, with 12 bases between. CDR3 size: 15 residues. Looked up from germline, CDR1 is SGHVS and CDR2 is FNYEAQ. The CDR3 spells CASSLSPGQNTEAFF. The DNA for the CDR3 is TGTGCCAGCAGCTTGTCCCCGGGACAGAACACTGAAGCTTTCTTT.